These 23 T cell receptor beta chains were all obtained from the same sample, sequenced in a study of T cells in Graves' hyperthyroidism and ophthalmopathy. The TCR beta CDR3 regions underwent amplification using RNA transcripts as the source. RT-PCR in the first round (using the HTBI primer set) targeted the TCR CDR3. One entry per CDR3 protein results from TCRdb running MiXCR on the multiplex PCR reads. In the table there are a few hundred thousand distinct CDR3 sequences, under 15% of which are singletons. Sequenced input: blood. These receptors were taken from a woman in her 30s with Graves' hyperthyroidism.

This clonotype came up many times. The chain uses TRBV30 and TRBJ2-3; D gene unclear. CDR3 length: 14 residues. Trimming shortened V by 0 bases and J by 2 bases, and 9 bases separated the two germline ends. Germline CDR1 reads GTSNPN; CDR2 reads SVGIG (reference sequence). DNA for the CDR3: TGTGCCTGGAGTGTCGGCTACAACACAGATACGCAGTATTTT. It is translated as CAWSVGYNTDTQYF. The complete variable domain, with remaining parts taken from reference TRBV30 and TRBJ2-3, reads SQTIHQWPATLVQPVGSPLSLECTVEGTSNPNLYWYRQAAGRGLQLLFYSVGIGQISSEVPQNLSASRPQDRQFILSSKKLLLSDSGFYLCAWSVGYNTDTQYFGPGTRLTVL.

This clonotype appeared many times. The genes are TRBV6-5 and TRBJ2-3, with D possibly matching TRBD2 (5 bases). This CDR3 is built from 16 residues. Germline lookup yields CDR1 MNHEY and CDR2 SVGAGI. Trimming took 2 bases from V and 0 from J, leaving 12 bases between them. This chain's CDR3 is CASSYMEVASTDTQYF. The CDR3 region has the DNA TGTGCCAGCAGTTACATGGAGGTAGCTAGCACAGATACGCAGTATTTT.

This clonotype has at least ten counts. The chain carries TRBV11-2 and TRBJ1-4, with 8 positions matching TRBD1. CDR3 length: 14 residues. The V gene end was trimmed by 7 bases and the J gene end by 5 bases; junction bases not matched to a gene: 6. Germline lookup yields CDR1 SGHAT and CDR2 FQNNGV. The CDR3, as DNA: TGTGCCAGCACCGGACAGGGCAGCAATGAAAAACTGTTTTTT. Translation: CASTGQGSNEKLFF.

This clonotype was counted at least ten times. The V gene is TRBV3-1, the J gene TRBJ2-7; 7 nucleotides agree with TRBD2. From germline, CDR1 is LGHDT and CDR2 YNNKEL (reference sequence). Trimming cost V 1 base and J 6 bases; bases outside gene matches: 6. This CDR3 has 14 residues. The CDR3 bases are TGTGCCAGCAGCCAAGGGACTAGTTGGGCCGAGCAGTACTTC. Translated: CASSQGTSWAEQYF.

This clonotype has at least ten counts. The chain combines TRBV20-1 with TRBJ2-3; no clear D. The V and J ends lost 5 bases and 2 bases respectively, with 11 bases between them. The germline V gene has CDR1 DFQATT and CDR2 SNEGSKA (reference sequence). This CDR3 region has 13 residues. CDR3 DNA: TGCAGTGCTCCTCATACCCCCACAGATACGCAGTATTTT. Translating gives CSAPHTPTDTQYF.

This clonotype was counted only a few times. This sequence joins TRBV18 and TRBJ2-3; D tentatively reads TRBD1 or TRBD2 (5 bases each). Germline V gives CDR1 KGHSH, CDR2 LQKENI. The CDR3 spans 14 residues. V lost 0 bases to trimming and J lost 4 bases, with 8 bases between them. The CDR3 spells CASSPPGVSDTQYF. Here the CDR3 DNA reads TGTGCCAGCTCACCACCGGGGGTGTCAGATACGCAGTATTTT.

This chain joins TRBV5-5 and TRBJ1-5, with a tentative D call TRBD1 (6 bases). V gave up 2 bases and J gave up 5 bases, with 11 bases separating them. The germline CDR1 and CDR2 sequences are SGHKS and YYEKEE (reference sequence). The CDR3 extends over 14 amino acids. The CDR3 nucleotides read TGTGCCAGCAGCTTTGGGCAGGGGTATCAGCCCCAGCATTTT. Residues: CASSFGQGYQPQHF.

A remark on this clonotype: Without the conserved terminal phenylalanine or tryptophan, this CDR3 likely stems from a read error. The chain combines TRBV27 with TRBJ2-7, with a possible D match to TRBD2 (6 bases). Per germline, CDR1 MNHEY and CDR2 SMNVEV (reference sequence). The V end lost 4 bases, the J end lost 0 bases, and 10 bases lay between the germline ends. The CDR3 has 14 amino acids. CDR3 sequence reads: CASSSSVSSYEQYL. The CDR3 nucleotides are TGTGCCAGCAGTTCTAGCGTTAGCTCCTACGAGCAGTACCTC.

The CDR3 region is CASSSRQNTGELFF. CDR3 nucleotide sequence: TGTGCCAGCAGCTCCAGACAGAACACCGGGGAGCTGTTTTTT. The chain employs TRBV7-3 and TRBJ2-2; D unresolved. The CDR3 length is 14 residues. V lost 4 bases, J lost 1 base, and 7 bases lay in between. Germline V gene lookup returns CDR1 SGHTA and CDR2 FQGTGA.

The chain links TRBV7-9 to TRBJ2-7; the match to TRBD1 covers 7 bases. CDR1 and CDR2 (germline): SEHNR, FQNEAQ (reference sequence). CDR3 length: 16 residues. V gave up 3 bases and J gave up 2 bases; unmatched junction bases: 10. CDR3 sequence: CASSFLAGGLAYEQYF. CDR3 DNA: TGTGCCAGCAGCTTTCTGGCAGGGGGTTTGGCCTACGAGCAGTACTTC. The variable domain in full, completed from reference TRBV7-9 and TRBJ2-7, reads DTGVSQNPRHKITKRGQNVTFRCDPISEHNRLYWYRQTLGQGPEFLTYFQNEAQLEKSRLLSDRFSAERPKGSFSTLEIQRTEQGDSAMYLCASSFLAGGLAYEQYFGPGTRLTVT.

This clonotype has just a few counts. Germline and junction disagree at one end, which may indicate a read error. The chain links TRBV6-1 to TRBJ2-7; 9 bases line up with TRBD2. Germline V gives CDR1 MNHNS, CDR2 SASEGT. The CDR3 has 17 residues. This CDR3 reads CVSSEYFSGSRSYEQYF. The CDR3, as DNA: TGTGTCAGCAGTGAATACTTTAGCGGGAGTAGGTCCTACGAGCAGTACTTC.

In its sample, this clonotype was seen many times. The CDR3 loop is CASSYVGYQETQYF. In DNA form, the CDR3 reads TGTGCCAGCAGTTATGTGGGCTACCAAGAGACCCAGTACTTC. The rearrangement uses TRBV6-2 or TRBV6-3 and TRBJ2-5; D unclear. Germline loops: CDR1 MNHEY, CDR2 SVGEGT. This CDR3 is 14 amino acids long. Trimming removed 3 bases from V and 0 bases from J, with 8 bases in between.

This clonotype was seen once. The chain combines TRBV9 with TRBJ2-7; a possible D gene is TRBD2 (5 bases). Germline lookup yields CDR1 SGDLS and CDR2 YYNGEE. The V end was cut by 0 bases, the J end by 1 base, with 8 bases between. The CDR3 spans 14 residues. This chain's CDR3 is CASSVGESSYEQYF. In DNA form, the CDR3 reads TGTGCCAGCAGCGTAGGGGAGAGTTCCTACGAGCAGTACTTC.

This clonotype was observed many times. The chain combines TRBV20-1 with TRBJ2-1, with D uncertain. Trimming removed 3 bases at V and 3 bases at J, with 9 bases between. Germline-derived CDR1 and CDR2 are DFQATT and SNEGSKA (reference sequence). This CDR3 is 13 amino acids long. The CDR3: CSARDGFYNEQFF. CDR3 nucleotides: TGCAGTGCTAGGGACGGTTTCTACAATGAGCAGTTCTTC.

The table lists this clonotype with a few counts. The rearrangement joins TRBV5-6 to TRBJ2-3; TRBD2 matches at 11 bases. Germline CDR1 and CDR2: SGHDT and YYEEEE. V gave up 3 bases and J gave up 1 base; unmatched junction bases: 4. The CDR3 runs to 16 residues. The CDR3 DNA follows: TGTGCCAGCAGCTATGTACTAGCGGGAGGCACAGATACGCAGTATTTT. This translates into CASSYVLAGGTDTQYF. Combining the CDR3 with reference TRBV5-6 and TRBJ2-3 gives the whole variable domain DAGVTQSPTHLIKTRGQQVTLRCSPKSGHDTVSWYQQALGQGPQFIFQYYEEEERQRGNFPDRFSGHQFPNYSSELNVNALLLGDSALYLCASSYVLAGGTDTQYFGPGTRLTVL.

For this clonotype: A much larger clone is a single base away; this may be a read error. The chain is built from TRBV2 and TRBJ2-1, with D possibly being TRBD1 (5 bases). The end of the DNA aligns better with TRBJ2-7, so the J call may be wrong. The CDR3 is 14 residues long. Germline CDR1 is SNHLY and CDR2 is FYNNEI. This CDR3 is CASTGDSSYNEQYF. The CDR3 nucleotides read TGTGCCAGCACGGGCGACAGCTCCTACAATGAGCAGTACTTC.

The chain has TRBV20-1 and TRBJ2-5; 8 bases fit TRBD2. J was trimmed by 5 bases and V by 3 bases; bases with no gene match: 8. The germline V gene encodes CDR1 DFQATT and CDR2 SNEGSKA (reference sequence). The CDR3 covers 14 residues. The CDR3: CSARSREGRETQYF. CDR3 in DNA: TGCAGTGCTAGGAGCCGGGAGGGCCGGGAGACCCAGTACTTC.

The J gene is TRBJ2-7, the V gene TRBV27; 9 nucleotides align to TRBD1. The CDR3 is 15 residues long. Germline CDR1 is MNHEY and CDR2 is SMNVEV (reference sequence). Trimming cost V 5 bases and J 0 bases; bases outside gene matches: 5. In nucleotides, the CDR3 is TGTGCCAGCAGTCAGGGACAGGGATTCTCCTACGAGCAGTACTTC. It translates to CASSQGQGFSYEQYF.

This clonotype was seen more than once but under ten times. The CDR3 DNA follows: TGTGCCAGCAGCTACCTAGATCAGGAGCTGTTTTTT. Translating gives CASSYLDQELFF. The chain is built from TRBV7-6 and TRBJ2-2; D not certain. Germline-derived CDR1 and CDR2 are SGHVS and FNYEAQ. V shed 4 bases and J shed 10 bases, with 10 bases lying between them. This CDR3 contains 12 residues.

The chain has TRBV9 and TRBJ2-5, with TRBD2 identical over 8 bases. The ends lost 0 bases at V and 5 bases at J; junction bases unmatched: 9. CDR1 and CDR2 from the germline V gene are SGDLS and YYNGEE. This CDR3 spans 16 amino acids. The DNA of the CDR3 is TGTGCCAGCAGCGTAGACGACGGGAGGGCTGGGGAGACCCAGTACTTC. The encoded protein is CASSVDDGRAGETQYF.

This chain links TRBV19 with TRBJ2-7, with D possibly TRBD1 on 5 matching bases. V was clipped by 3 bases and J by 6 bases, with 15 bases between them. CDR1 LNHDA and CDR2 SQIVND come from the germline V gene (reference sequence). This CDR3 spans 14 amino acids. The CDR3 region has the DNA TGTGCCAGTAGTATCGACAGCCGATCGTCCGAGCAGTACTTC. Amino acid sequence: CASSIDSRSSEQYF.

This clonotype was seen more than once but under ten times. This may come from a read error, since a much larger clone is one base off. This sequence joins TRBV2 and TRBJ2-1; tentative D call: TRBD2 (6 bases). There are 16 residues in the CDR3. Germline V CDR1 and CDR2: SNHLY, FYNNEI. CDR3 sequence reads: CASSSGGVGINNGQFF. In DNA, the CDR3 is TGTGCCAGCAGTTCCGGGGGAGTGGGGATTAACAATGGGCAGTTCTTC.

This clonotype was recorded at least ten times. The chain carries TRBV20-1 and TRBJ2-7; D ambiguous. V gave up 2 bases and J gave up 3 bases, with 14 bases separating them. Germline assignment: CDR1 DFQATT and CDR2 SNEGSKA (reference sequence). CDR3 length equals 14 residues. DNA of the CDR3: TGCAGTGCTAGACCCGCCCTCAGTAGCTACGAGCAGTACTTC. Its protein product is CSARPALSSYEQYF.